This TCR beta chain comes out of a study of blood T cell repertoires in COVID-19 (dated by TCRdb to 2020 to 2021). Regarding the study in general: The collaborator samples originated in the United States, Italy and Spain and spanned the acute and convalescent phases of COVID-19. The prospective study material was composed of cDNA or gDNA derived from T cells, B-cell-depleted T cells, or PBMCs. The samples were drawn from two sources: the first 160 participants of the ongoing ImmuneRACE study, and 1,000 to 1,500 subjects contributed by 6 global collaborators. Sample metadata almost always included a de-identified subject ID, COVID-19 status, age in years and sex. The repertoires were made available in a free public database intended to serve as a resource for research on the immune response to SARS-CoV-2. Subjects who had been exposed to COVID-19, were actively infected with it, or had recovered from it provided the deeply sampled blood TCRbeta repertoires that made up the dataset. Where HLA class I and class II types were available, the types were taken from metadata supplied by the sample provider, not from assay-based typing.

About this clone: The clone's antigen remains unknown. No base qualities exist here, and no much larger clone lies one base off it.

General conclusions and limits of the study: Clinical and demographic metadata were provided uncurated, with the amount varying by source and participant.

Whole blood was collected in K2EDTA tubes by collaborating institutions according to the institutions' own protocols. Collaborator samples were shipped for TCRbeta analysis as frozen whole blood, isolated PBMCs, or DNA extracted from either sample type. TCRbeta CDR3 regions were amplified from genomic DNA using the immunoSEQ Assay, a bias-controlled multiplex PCR. The paper's data handling went like this. Nucleated cell counts per sample were estimated from amplification of reference gene primers within the assay. Sequence reads were collapsed and filtered to measure the absolute abundance of every unique TCRbeta CDR3 rearrangement. For each sample, productive Simpson clonality was calculated as the square root of Simpson's diversity index across productive rearrangements. The immuneACCESS repertoire file appears here via TCRdb, limited to in-frame rearrangements. These files lack a portion of the clones; in checked studies, under half of the deficit traces to unresolved V genes, and the cause of the others is not known. The V and J calls and clone size were taken over from that table, and D and trimming were inferred from the DNA. The sample data list roughly 200,000 clones, and roughly 75% of these were observed just once. In total, the top ten clones hold approximately 6% of the sample.

The sequence derives from a woman in her 70s with acute or convalescent COVID-19. Specimen: peripheral blood.

The CDR3 here reads CASSVEDREDYEQYF. The nucleotides are TGTGCCAGCAGCGTTGAGGACAGGGAAGACTACGAGCAGTACTTC. The sequence is built from TRBV9 and TRBJ2-7; TRBD1 fits 8 bases in the junction. The germline V gene supplies CDR1 SGDLS and CDR2 YYNGEE. The CDR3 starts with the cysteine, ends with the phenylalanine, and has 15 residues. Only the CDR3 part of the read is kept: 45 bases, read in frame from the first base. After removal of 2 bases from V and 3 bases from J, the junction retains 7 bases not matched to a gene.